This TCR beta chain is drawn from a study of T cell repertoires in cytomegalovirus infection. Study-level findings and limits: Totalled public TCR beta family frequency picked out people who carried CMV plus the relevant HLA. Within the response measured ex vivo, HLA-C-restricted CMV-specific TCR beta clonotypes were dominant.

The CDR3 has 14 amino acids. Trimming took off 5 bases at V and 0 bases at J, with 10 bases between the two ends. CDR1 MDHEN and CDR2 SYDVKM come from the germline V gene. In its sample, this clonotype was seen a few times. Its matching antigen is unknown. TCRdb fed the reads into MiXCR, producing one record per CDR3 protein. The table shows 200,000 to 250,000 distinct CDR3 sequences, with 35% to 45% occurring only once. This specimen was CD8+ T cells from cultured PBMCs, taken from culture after CMV antigen stimulation. The sequence was collected from a human donor in good health (CMV status not recorded). Some clones in this sample may be carry-over from other donors' samples. The J gene is TRBJ1-1, the V gene TRBV28; D may be TRBD1 (5 bases). CDR3 region: CASSPTDMNTEAFF. The CDR3 DNA sequence: TGTGCCAGCAGTCCGACAGACATGAACACTGAAGCTTTCTTT.